The rows below give T cell receptor beta chains drawn from one sample of a study of cytomegalovirus exposure and HLA in healthy donors. Libraries were prepared by immunoSEQ multiplex PCR; TCRdb keeps only in-frame clonotypes and omits some of them. Among tens of thousands of clones listed, approximately 71% were seen once. Sequencing was performed on PBMCs. The receptors here all came from a woman between 40 and 50 years old in good health and CMV-seronegative. Each CDR3 is given without its conserved first and last residue.

>TRBV10-3
AISPRDRGVEQPQH
>TRBV7-2
ASSLRRVAIPEQY
>TRBV7-2
ASSSGTDQETQY
>TRBV29-1
SVEGILGVHGYT
>TRBV10-2
ASSKVDRPTGNTIY
>TRBV12-5
ASGTGQGSYEQY
>TRBV28
ASSLFGGGQDEQF
>TRBV5-1
ASSWLPGLAGDTQY
>TRBV11-3
ASSLVIAGEGNEQF
>TRBV19
ASSPVSGGGNEQF
>TRBV4-1
ASSQGRQGLTALNTEAF
>TRBV5-1
ASSLGRAGGTDTQY
>TRBV19
ASSIRYRDTRGEQY
>TRBV7-2
ASSPAGDLAKNIQY
>TRBV5-1
ASTRESPNTGELF
>TRBV5-6
ASSLGQGAHEQY
>TRBV10-1
ASSNSARGSGLNTEAF
>TRBV7-2
ASSLVRGPRTEAF
>TRBV6-1
ASSDPDRVSTYEQY
>TRBV15
ATSRGWGQGVVEQY
>TRBV4-1
ASSQVVGLQPYNEQF
>TRBV5-6
ASSLYRTSYEQY
>TRBV9
ASSSYSQETQY
>TRBV7-2
ASSLLTNEQF
>TRBV7-2
ASSFIGNYNEQF
>TRBV5-8
ASSRPGLALNEQF
>TRBV2
ASSGQGGNTEAF
>TRBV27
ASSYTGTGGTDTQY
>TRBV29-1
SVQTGGGGEQY
>TRBV7-9
ASSSSQGFAEAF
>TRBV18
ASSPAGPGGLDTQY
>TRBV19
ASSIEGTWDQGSEQF
>TRBV5-4
ASSTPGTGSYEQY
>TRBV18
ASSPGGGGNEQY
>TRBV10-2
ASSESDYYGYT
>TRBV5-4
ASSLQQNTEAF
>TRBV19
ASRLTGVNTEAF
>TRBV28
ASSFGQGRQPQH
>TRBV4-3
ASSQDREREEYEQF
>TRBV7-6
ASSPLVQGDTEAF
>TRBV30
AWNWIGTDTEAF
>TRBV4-1
ASSKWTSGSFDEQY
>TRBV10-3
AIRGESGTGTMNTEAF
>TRBV14
ASSQSYWTSGGSYEQY
>TRBV7-8
ASSTLDRDDYEQY
>TRBV5-1
ASSPRGGTSGVYNEQF
>TRBV30
AWTPGESGYT
>TRBV21-1
ASSKWVGAWCIGNQPQH
>TRBV9
ASSRGYNSPLH
>TRBV5-1
ASSPTGLNSPLH
>TRBV4-1
ASSQVPVGTEAF
>TRBV7-3
ASSLAGGRTDTQY
>TRBV6-1
ASASSGTGQETQY
>TRBV18
ASSRLQGPYSSGNTIY
>TRBV27
ASSVSGSRNEQF
>TRBV29-1
SVGTGEQETQY
>TRBV7-3
ASSSDSGPSYEQY